Many counts were recorded for the clone carrying this T cell receptor (beta chain). Its antigen is unknown. Trimming pared 5 bases from V and 5 bases from J, leaving 18 bases between. Germline CDR1 and CDR2: SEHNR and FQNEAQ (reference sequence). The CDR3 covers 15 residues. The sample is drawn from a study of Graves' ophthalmopathy and Graves' hyperthyroidism. Study-wide background: There was a collection of peripheral blood at initial diagnosis, before any treatment.

Overall study findings and caveats: Blood samples also showed most expanded thyroid clonotypes exceeding 0.001 frequency.

RNA transcripts served as template for amplifying TCR beta CDR3 sequences. First-round RT-PCR with HTBI primers preceded a second-round multiplex PCR. TCRdb recomputed calls from the multiplex PCR reads with MiXCR, one row per CDR3 protein. The profile shows roughly 480,000 distinct CDR3 sequences, 13% to 15% of them singletons. This receptor was identified in a woman in her twenties or thirties with Graves' ophthalmopathy. The specimen sequenced was blood. V usage is TRBV7-9 and J usage is TRBJ2-5; D call uncertain. The CDR3 here is CASSPYPPGWETQYF. CDR3 coding DNA: TGTGCCAGCAGCCCCTACCCGCCGGGTTGGGAGACCCAGTACTTC.